Below are 21 T cell receptor beta chains sequenced from a single sample in a study of T cell responses to AZD1222 COVID-19 vaccine. Repertoires were generated with immunoSEQ multiplex PCR, while TCRdb's copy carries only in-frame clones and drops some. Here the sample spans 250,000 to 300,000 clones, almost 95% being singletons. The sequencing here drew on peripheral blood, taken 28 days after the second AZD1222 dose. These receptors were collected from an adult who received the AZD1222 COVID-19 vaccine.

This chain links TRBV18 with TRBJ2-7; the D gene is possibly TRBD1 (5 bases). Trimming shortened V by 3 bases and J by 2 bases, and 11 bases separated the two germline ends. The CDR3 extends over 14 amino acids. Germline CDR1 and CDR2: KGHSH and LQKENI. The CDR3 nucleotides are TGTGCCAGCTCACCTTCACAGGAAACCTACGAGCAGTACTTC. It is translated as CASSPSQETYEQYF. The complete variable domain, with remaining parts taken from reference TRBV18 and TRBJ2-7, reads NAGVMQNPRHLVRRRGQEARLRCSPMKGHSHVYWYRQLPEEGLKFMVYLQKENIIDESGMPKERFSAEFPKEGPSILRIQQVVRGDSAAYFCASSPSQETYEQYFGPGTRLTVT.

V usage is TRBV6-2 or TRBV6-3 and J usage is TRBJ1-5; a weak D match, TRBD1 (6 bases). The CDR3 spans 14 residues. Germline V gene data show CDR1 as MNHEY and CDR2 as SVGEGT. V lost 2 bases to trimming and J lost 9 bases, with 14 bases between them. The CDR3: CASSYGRGGPPQHF. CDR3 nucleotides: TGTGCCAGCAGTTACGGAAGAGGGGGTCCGCCCCAGCATTTT.

The chain carries TRBV6-2 or TRBV6-3 and TRBJ1-5; D is possibly TRBD1 (6 bases). The CDR3 totals 16 residues. Germline V gene sequence: CDR1 MNHEY, CDR2 SVGEGT. V dropped 6 bases and J dropped 0 bases, with 15 bases sitting between them. The CDR3 DNA reads as TGTGCCAGCAGCTCATCGGACAGCCTTAGCAATCAGCCCCAGCATTTT. Amino acid sequence: CASSSSDSLSNQPQHF.

The rearrangement joins TRBV6-6 to TRBJ2-7, with D unclear. CDR3 size: 12 residues. The V end was cut by 7 bases, the J end by 4 bases, with 11 bases between. Looked up from germline, CDR1 is MNHNY and CDR2 is SVGAGI (reference sequence). The CDR3 coding sequence is TGTGCCAGCACCCAGTCCAGTTACGAGCAGTACTTC. Translating gives CASTQSSYEQYF.

The rearrangement links TRBV11-2 to TRBJ1-2, with TRBD1 matching over 7 bases. The CDR3 length is 13 residues. V was pared by 5 bases and J by 3 bases, with 3 bases of the junction left unmatched. CDR1 is SGHAT and CDR2 is FQNNGV in the germline V gene. This CDR3 is CASSTGAYYGYTF. DNA of the CDR3: TGTGCCAGCAGCACAGGGGCATACTATGGCTACACCTTC. The full variable domain, rest sourced from reference TRBV11-2 and TRBJ1-2, is EAGVAQSPRYKIIEKRQSVAFWCNPISGHATLYWYQQILGQGPKLLIQFQNNGVVDDSQLPKDRFSAERLKGVDSTLKIQPAKLEDSAVYLCASSTGAYYGYTFGSGTRLTVV.

The chain carries TRBV23-1 and TRBJ2-2; D remains ambiguous. TRBV23-1 counts as an open reading frame of uncertain function. The CDR3 has 10 residues. The ends were cut back, 7 bases at V and 7 bases at J, with 4 bases in the middle. The CDR3 nucleotides read TGCGCCAGCAATGGCGGGGAGCTGTTTTTT. It encodes CASNGGELFF.

The CDR3 reads CAISSGDEAFF. The CDR3 coding sequence is TGTGCCATCAGCTCGGGGGATGAAGCTTTCTTT. The chain has TRBV10-3 and TRBJ1-1, with a tentative D call TRBD1 (5 bases). CDR1 is ENHRY and CDR2 is SYGVKD in the germline V gene. V shed 6 bases and J shed 7 bases, with 9 bases lying between them. CDR3 length equals 11 residues.

The gene calls are TRBV12-3 or TRBV12-4 and TRBJ1-5; D is possibly TRBD1 (5 bases). The CDR3 consists of 11 residues. Trimming removed 3 bases at V and 11 bases at J, with 8 bases between. The CDR3 DNA reads TGTGCCAGCAGTTTGGACACAGCCCAGCATTTT. It codes for CASSLDTAQHF.

The chain joins TRBV10-2 to TRBJ1-5, with D maybe TRBD1 (5 bases). CDR1 WSHSY and CDR2 SAAADI come from the germline V gene. This CDR3 is built from 13 residues. The germline V and J ends were trimmed by 4 bases and 7 bases, with 11 bases remaining between them. In DNA, the CDR3 is TGCGCCAGCAGTGGGGGCCTCCGGCAGCCCCAGCATTTT. It codes for CASSGGLRQPQHF.

The DNA for the CDR3 is TGCAGCGTTGAAAGGGCACAGGGGAACTATGGCTACACCTTC. Amino acid sequence: CSVERAQGNYGYTF. The chain couples TRBV29-1 to TRBJ1-2; TRBD1 matches at 7 bases. Unmatched junction bases numbered 5, after V lost 2 bases and J lost 2 bases. Germline V gives CDR1 SQVTM, CDR2 ANQGSEA. The CDR3 covers 14 residues.

V is TRBV27 and J is TRBJ2-7; the D gene is possibly TRBD2 (6 bases). The CDR3 has 16 residues. Trimming removed 6 bases from V and 6 bases from J, with 24 bases in between. In germline, CDR1 is MNHEY, CDR2 SMNVEV (reference sequence). The CDR3 loop is CASSHITGLPLPEQYF. In nucleotides, the CDR3 is TGTGCCAGCAGCCACATCACAGGACTACCCCTTCCCGAGCAGTACTTC.

As DNA, the CDR3 is TGTGCCAGGACTAGCGGGAGGCCTAGGGAGCAGTTCTTC. Its translation is CARTSGRPREQFF. The rearrangement joins TRBV21-1 to TRBJ2-1; TRBD2, as called in the table, went unchecked against the DNA. TRBV21-1 is given as a pseudogene. CDR3 length: 13 residues.

This clone was counted a single time. V gene TRBV7-2 combines with J gene TRBJ1-5; 8 positions agree with TRBD1. The trim removed 6 bases at V and 0 bases at J, leaving 7 bases unmatched. This CDR3 has 16 amino acids. Germline V gene sequence: CDR1 SGHTA, CDR2 FQGNSA. The chain's CDR3 is CASSITGGSSNQPQHF. The CDR3 DNA follows: TGTGCCAGCAGTATCACAGGGGGTAGTAGCAATCAGCCCCAGCATTTT.

The gene calls are TRBV5-4 and TRBJ2-7; 7 bases are a match to TRBD1. The CDR3 has 13 residues. J gave up 8 bases and V 6 bases, and 11 bases lay outside the gene matches. Germline loops: CDR1 SGHNT, CDR2 YYREEE (reference sequence). CDR3 coding DNA: TGTGCCAGCAAAGGGGGCGTCAGCTATAAGCAGTACTTC. Translation gives CASKGGVSYKQYF. Combining the CDR3 with reference TRBV5-4 and TRBJ2-7 gives the whole variable domain ETGVTQSPTHLIKTRGQQVTLRCSSQSGHNTVSWYQQALGQGPQFIFQYYREEENGRGNFPPRFSGLQFPNYSSELNVNALELDDSALYLCASKGGVSYKQYFGPGTRLTVT.

The chain employs TRBV7-9 and TRBJ1-3; 9 bases match TRBD1. Germline V gives CDR1 SEHNR, CDR2 FQNEAQ (reference sequence). This CDR3 comprises 15 residues. V dropped 5 bases and J dropped 3; count of bases not matched to a gene: 5. CDR3 nucleotides: TGTGCCAGCAGCACCGACAGGGGGAATGGAAACACCATATATTTT. It encodes CASSTDRGNGNTIYF.

This chain joins TRBV3-1 (or the pseudogene TRBV3-2) and TRBJ2-2; D is uncertain. The CDR3 extends over 13 amino acids. Germline loops: CDR1 LGHDT, CDR2 YNNKEL (reference sequence). V shed 1 base and J shed 3 bases, with 3 bases lying between them. The CDR3 here is CASSQVYTGELFF. CDR3 DNA: TGTGCCAGCAGCCAAGTTTACACCGGGGAGCTGTTTTTT.

The chain has TRBV7-3 and TRBJ1-1, with no clear D. This CDR3 contains 13 residues. Germline assignment: CDR1 SGHTA and CDR2 FQGTGA. V was shortened by 5 bases and J by 4 bases, with 11 bases between the two germline ends. CDR3 amino acids: CASSTFVTTEAFF. The CDR3 DNA follows: TGTGCCAGCAGCACTTTTGTGACCACTGAAGCTTTCTTT.

DNA for the CDR3: TGTGCCAGCAGCTCCGACAGGGGGCTTGGAAACACCATATATTTT. This sequence encodes CASSSDRGLGNTIYF. The chain combines TRBV7-2 with TRBJ1-3, with 10 bases fitting TRBD1. The ends lost 4 bases at V and 3 bases at J; junction bases unmatched: 3. The CDR3 contains 15 residues. CDR1 and CDR2 from the germline V gene are SGHTA and FQGNSA. The full variable domain, its missing parts supplied by reference TRBV7-2 and TRBJ1-3, is GAGVSQSPSNKVTEKGKDVELRCDPISGHTALYWYRQSLGQGLEFLIYFQGNSAPDKSGLPSDRFSAERTGGSVSTLTIQRTQQEDSAVYLCASSSDRGLGNTIYFGEGSWLTVV.

The gene calls are TRBV5-1 and TRBJ1-4; TRBD1 agrees at 10 bases. The J segment lost 8 bases and the V segment lost 0 bases, leaving 4 bases of the junction unmatched. The CDR3 is 15 residues long. Germline V gene data show CDR1 as SGHRS and CDR2 as YFSETQ. The CDR3 region is CASSLAGTGDEKLFF. For the CDR3, the DNA is TGCGCCAGCAGCTTGGCCGGGACAGGGGACGAAAAACTGTTTTTT.

This sequence joins TRBV4-1 and TRBJ2-3; either TRBD1 or TRBD2 may supply D (5 bases each). V dropped 3 bases and J dropped 1 base, with 17 bases sitting between them. This CDR3 comprises 17 residues. CDR1 is MGHRA and CDR2 is YSYEKL in the germline V gene. CDR3 in DNA: TGCGCCAGCAGCCAGGACTTTAAACTCAGGGGCACAGATACGCAGTATTTT. This translates into CASSQDFKLRGTDTQYF.

This chain joins TRBV2 and TRBJ1-5; 7 bases fit TRBD1. The CDR3 loop spans 12 amino acids. Germline V gene sequence: CDR1 SNHLY, CDR2 FYNNEI. J was trimmed by 15 bases and V by 6 bases; bases with no gene match: 11. CDR3 sequence reads: CASRAEGAIRHF. In DNA, the CDR3 is TGTGCCAGCAGGGCCGAGGGGGCTATCCGGCATTTT.